These 17 T cell receptor beta chains came from one sample sequenced in a study of CD8+CD57+ T cells in acquired aplastic anemia. For sequencing, patients were chosen who had shown expansion of CD8+CD57+ cells by flow cytometry. Genomic DNA served as template for TCR beta VDJ and CDR3 profiling. TCRdb analysed the reads with MiXCR anew, one entry per CDR3 protein. The table lists approximately 150,000 distinct CDR3 sequences, roughly 45% of them singletons, with 3.2% in the top ten. What was sequenced was sorted CD4+, CD8+, or CD8+CD57+ T cells (not recorded which) from PBMCs. Receptors were obtained from a human donor with aplastic anemia.

The chain recombines TRBV2 with TRBJ1-2; 8 bases map to TRBD1. Germline V gene lookup returns CDR1 SNHLY and CDR2 FYNNEI. The CDR3 totals 14 residues. With V trimmed by 6 bases and J by 3 bases, 6 bases remained unmatched. CDR3: CASSSGTGYYGYTF. The CDR3 DNA follows: TGTGCCAGCAGCTCCGGGACAGGTTACTATGGCTACACCTTC. The full variable domain, rest sourced from reference TRBV2 and TRBJ1-2, is EPEVTQTPSHQVTQMGQEVILRCVPISNHLYFYWYRQILGQKVEFLVSFYNNEISEKSEIFDDQFSVERPDGSNFTLKIRSTKLEDSAMYFCASSSGTGYYGYTFGSGTRLTVV.

The chain employs TRBV7-9 and TRBJ2-5; TRBD1 aligns across 12 bases. Germline V gives CDR1 SEHNR, CDR2 FQNEAQ (reference sequence). The CDR3 loop spans 13 amino acids. Germline trimming cut 6 bases from V and 7 bases from J; bases unmatched to any gene: 3. CDR3 protein: CASRGTGGATQYF. The CDR3 coding sequence is TGTGCCAGCAGAGGGACAGGGGGCGCGACCCAGTACTTC.

The chain carries TRBV15 and TRBJ1-6; D may be TRBD1 (6 bases). CDR3 length equals 14 residues. The V gene's germline CDR1 is LNHNV and CDR2 YYDKDF (reference sequence). The ends were cut back, 3 bases at V and 9 bases at J, with 12 bases in the middle. The CDR3 coding sequence is TGTGCCACCAGCAGTCCAGGGGATTCTTCACCCCTCCACTTT. Encoded protein: CATSSPGDSSPLHF.

This chain joins TRBV25-1 and TRBJ1-2, with D maybe TRBD1 (5 bases). CDR1 and CDR2 (germline): MGHDK, SYGVNS. V lost 3 bases, J lost 4 bases, and 12 bases lay in between. The CDR3 is made up of 14 amino acids. This chain's CDR3 is CASSDPGKLYGYTF. The CDR3 nucleotides are TGTGCCAGCAGTGATCCAGGGAAACTCTATGGCTACACCTTC.

This clonotype was seen a handful of times. V and J are TRBV7-9 and TRBJ1-2, with 7 positions matching TRBD1. This CDR3 has 12 amino acids. The germline CDR1 and CDR2 sequences are SEHNR and FQNEAQ (reference sequence). V lost 2 bases to trimming and J lost 7 bases; unmatched junction nucleotides: 1. The CDR3 spells CASSLSGGGYTF. The CDR3 nucleotides are TGTGCCAGCAGCTTATCAGGGGGTGGCTACACCTTC.

This sequence joins TRBV27 and TRBJ2-1; D unclear. The CDR3 spans 13 residues. With 0 bases removed from V and 3 bases from J, the gap between germline ends came to 3 bases. Germline V gene sequence: CDR1 MNHEY, CDR2 SMNVEV (reference sequence). CDR3 sequence: CASSLSFYNEQFF. In DNA form, the CDR3 reads TGTGCCAGCAGTTTATCGTTCTACAATGAGCAGTTCTTC.

This clonotype appeared a single time. This chain joins TRBV27 and TRBJ2-7; 7 bases are a match to TRBD1. CDR1 is MNHEY and CDR2 is SMNVEV in the germline V gene (reference sequence). V dropped 5 bases and J dropped 0; count of bases not matched to a gene: 4. The CDR3 extends over 14 amino acids. CDR3 amino acids: CASSARDSSYEQYF. CDR3 DNA sequence: TGTGCCAGCAGTGCCCGGGACAGCTCCTACGAGCAGTACTTC.

The chain carries TRBV20-1 and TRBJ1-2; TRBD1 matches at 10 bases. This CDR3 comprises 16 residues. V was clipped by 0 bases and J by 4 bases; unmatched bases: 8. The germline gives CDR1 DFQATT, CDR2 SNEGSKA (reference sequence). CDR3 coding DNA: TGCAGTGCTAGAGAAGGGACAGGGGACTCTGGCTATGGCTACACCTTC. Translation: CSAREGTGDSGYGYTF.

The chain uses TRBV3-1 and TRBJ2-3; no clear D. Germline loops: CDR1 LGHDT, CDR2 YNNKEL (reference sequence). This CDR3 is 12 amino acids long. With 2 bases removed from V and 4 bases from J, the gap between germline ends came to 4 bases. The CDR3 nucleotides are TGTGCCAGCAGCCAACTTCCAGATACGCAGTATTTT. Translation gives CASSQLPDTQYF.

The rearrangement joins TRBV10-2 to TRBJ1-1; no firm D call. CDR1 WSHSY and CDR2 SAAADI come from the germline V gene. Trimming left V 0 bases short and J 7 bases short, with 0 bases between. This CDR3 has 10 amino acids. CDR3 protein: CASSESEAFF. The CDR3 nucleotides read TGCGCCAGCAGTGAGTCTGAAGCTTTCTTT.

The sample holds one count of this clonotype. The V and J genes are TRBV9 and TRBJ1-1; 8 bases fit TRBD1. Germline values: CDR1 SGDLS, CDR2 YYNGEE. This CDR3 spans 14 amino acids. The J segment lost 3 bases and the V segment lost 3 bases, leaving 4 bases of the junction unmatched. CDR3 in DNA: TGTGCCAGCAGCGGACAGGGGCGACACACTGAAGCTTTCTTT. This gives the protein CASSGQGRHTEAFF.

This chain links TRBV5-6 with TRBJ2-2, with D perhaps TRBD2 (5 bases). CDR3 length: 16 residues. The V and J ends lost 4 bases and 3 bases respectively, with 16 bases between them. Germline V lookup: CDR1 SGHDT, CDR2 YYEEEE. CDR3 sequence: CASSRGVLCDTGELFF. The CDR3 bases are TGTGCCAGCAGCCGGGGAGTTCTATGTGACACCGGGGAGCTGTTTTTT.

The chain is built from TRBV2 and TRBJ1-1; D is perhaps TRBD1 (5 bases). V lost 5 bases to trimming and J lost 1 base, with 14 bases between them. Germline CDR1 and CDR2: SNHLY and FYNNEI. The CDR3 covers 15 residues. The CDR3 DNA reads as TGTGCCAGCAGTAGGGGACGCCGACGGAACACTGAAGCTTTCTTT. Its translation is CASSRGRRRNTEAFF. The full variable domain, in which reference TRBV2 and TRBJ1-1 provide the parts outside the CDR3, is EPEVTQTPSHQVTQMGQEVILRCVPISNHLYFYWYRQILGQKVEFLVSFYNNEISEKSEIFDDQFSVERPDGSNFTLKIRSTKLEDSAMYFCASSRGRRRNTEAFFGQGTRLTVV.

The sample holds a few counts of this clonotype. The chain joins TRBV7-9 to TRBJ2-5; D is uncertain. This CDR3 region has 14 residues. CDR1 is SEHNR and CDR2 is FQNEAQ in the germline V gene (reference sequence). V lost 7 bases and J lost 2, with 14 bases in between. As DNA, the CDR3 is TGTGCCAGCACCTTGGTAACTGCACAAGAGACCCAGTACTTC. It encodes CASTLVTAQETQYF.

This clonotype was seen repeatedly, ten times or more. The V call is TRBV19, the J call TRBJ1-2, with D maybe TRBD1 (5 bases). Germline lookup yields CDR1 LNHDA and CDR2 SQIVND (reference sequence). Between the trimmed V and J ends, which lost 6 bases and 0 bases, there was a span of 14 bases. The CDR3 sequence is 15 residues long. The CDR3 coding sequence is TGTGCCAGTAGACCGATTCAGGGAGCTAACTATGGCTACACCTTC. It is translated as CASRPIQGANYGYTF.

Here the CDR3 reads CSVEGREIGTEAFF. CDR3 in DNA: TGCAGCGTTGAAGGCAGGGAGATTGGCACTGAAGCTTTCTTT. This chain connects TRBV29-1 to TRBJ1-1, with D perhaps matching TRBD1 (5 bases). Germline V lookup: CDR1 SQVTM, CDR2 ANQGSEA. The CDR3 runs to 14 residues. Trimming removed 1 base at V and 4 bases at J, with 13 bases between.

This clonotype was counted at least ten times. The chain combines TRBV6-2 or TRBV6-3 with TRBJ2-5; D is unresolved. The CDR3 sequence is 12 residues long. Germline-derived CDR1 and CDR2 are MNHEY and SVGEGT. V lost 6 bases, J lost 5 bases, and 10 bases lay in between. The CDR3 DNA is TGTGCCAGCAGCCCGAACATGGAGACCCAGTACTTC. Amino acids: CASSPNMETQYF.